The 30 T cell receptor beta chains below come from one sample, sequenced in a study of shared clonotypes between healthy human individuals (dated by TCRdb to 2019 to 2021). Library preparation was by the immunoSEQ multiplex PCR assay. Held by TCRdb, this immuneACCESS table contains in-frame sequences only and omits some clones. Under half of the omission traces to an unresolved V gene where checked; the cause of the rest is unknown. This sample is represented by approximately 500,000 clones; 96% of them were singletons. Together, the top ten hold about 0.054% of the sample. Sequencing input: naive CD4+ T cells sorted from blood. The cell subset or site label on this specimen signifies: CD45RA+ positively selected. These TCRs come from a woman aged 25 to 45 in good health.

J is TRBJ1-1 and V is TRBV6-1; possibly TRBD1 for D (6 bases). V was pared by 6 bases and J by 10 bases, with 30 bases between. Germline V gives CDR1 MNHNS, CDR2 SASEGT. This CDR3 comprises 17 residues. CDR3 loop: CASRENPGHHSPPPAFF. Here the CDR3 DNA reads TGTGCCAGCAGAGAAAACCCGGGACATCATTCCCCCCCGCCAGCTTTCTTT.

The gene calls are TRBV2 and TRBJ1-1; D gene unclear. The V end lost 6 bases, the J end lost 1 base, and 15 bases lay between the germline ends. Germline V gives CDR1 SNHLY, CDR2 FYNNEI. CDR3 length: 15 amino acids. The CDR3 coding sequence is TGTGCCAGCAGACGTCGAACCGACGGGAACACTGAAGCTTTCTTT. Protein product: CASRRRTDGNTEAFF.

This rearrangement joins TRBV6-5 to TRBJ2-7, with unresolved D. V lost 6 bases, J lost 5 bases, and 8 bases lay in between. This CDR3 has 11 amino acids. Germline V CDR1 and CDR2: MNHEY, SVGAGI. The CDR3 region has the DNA TGTGCCAGCAGGTTGGCTCACGAGCAGTACTTC. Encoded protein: CASRLAHEQYF.

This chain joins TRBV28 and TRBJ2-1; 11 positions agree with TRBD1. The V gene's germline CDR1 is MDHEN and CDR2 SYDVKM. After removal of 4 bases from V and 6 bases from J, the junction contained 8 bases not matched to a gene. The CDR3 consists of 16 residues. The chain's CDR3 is CASSSPGTGGFNEQFF. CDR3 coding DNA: TGTGCCAGCAGTTCTCCCGGGACAGGGGGTTTCAATGAGCAGTTCTTC.

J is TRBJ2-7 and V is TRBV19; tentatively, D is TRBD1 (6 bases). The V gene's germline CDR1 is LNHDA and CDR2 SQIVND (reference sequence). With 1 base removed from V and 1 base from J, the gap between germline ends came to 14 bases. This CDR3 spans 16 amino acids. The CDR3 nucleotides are TGTGCCAGTAGTATAGGAGTTCAGGGGCTTTCCTACGAGCAGTACTTC. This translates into CASSIGVQGLSYEQYF. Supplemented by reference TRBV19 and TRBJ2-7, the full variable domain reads DGGITQSPKYLFRKEGQNVTLSCEQNLNHDAMYWYRQDPGQGLRLIYYSQIVNDFQKGDIAEGYSVSREKKESFPLTVTSAQKNPTAFYLCASSIGVQGLSYEQYFGPGTRLTVT.

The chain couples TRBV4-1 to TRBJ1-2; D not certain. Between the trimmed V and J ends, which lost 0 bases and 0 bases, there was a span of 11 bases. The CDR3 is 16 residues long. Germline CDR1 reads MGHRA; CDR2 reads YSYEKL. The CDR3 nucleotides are TGCGCCAGCAGCCAAGATCTTCGGTTCTCTAACTATGGCTACACCTTC. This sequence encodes CASSQDLRFSNYGYTF.

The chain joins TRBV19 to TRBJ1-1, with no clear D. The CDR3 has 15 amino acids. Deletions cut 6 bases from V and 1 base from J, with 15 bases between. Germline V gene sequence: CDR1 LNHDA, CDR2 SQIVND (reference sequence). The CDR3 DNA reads TGTGCCAGTAGGGATCTAGGCGGTGCGAACACTGAAGCTTTCTTT. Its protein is CASRDLGGANTEAFF.

CDR3 residues: CSVAGREGQPQHF. CDR3 sequence (DNA): TGCAGCGTCGCCGGACGGGAAGGTCAGCCCCAGCATTTT. This chain connects TRBV29-1 to TRBJ1-5; D gene unclear. Deletions cut 6 bases from V and 6 bases from J, with 15 bases between. The germline V gene has CDR1 SQVTM and CDR2 ANQGSEA. This CDR3 has 13 amino acids.

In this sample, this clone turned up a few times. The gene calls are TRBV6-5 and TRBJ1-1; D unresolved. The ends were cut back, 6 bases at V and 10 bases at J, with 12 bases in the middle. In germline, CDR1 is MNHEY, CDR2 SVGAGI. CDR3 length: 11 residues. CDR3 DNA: TGTGCCAGCAGACTTGCAGAGAGAGCTTTCTTT. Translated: CASRLAERAFF.

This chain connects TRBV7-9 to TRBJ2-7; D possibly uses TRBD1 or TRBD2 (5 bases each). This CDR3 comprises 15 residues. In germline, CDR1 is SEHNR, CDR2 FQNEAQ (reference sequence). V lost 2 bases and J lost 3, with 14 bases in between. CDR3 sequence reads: CASSLFWGNRYEQYF. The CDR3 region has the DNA TGTGCCAGCAGCTTATTTTGGGGGAATCGCTACGAGCAGTACTTC.

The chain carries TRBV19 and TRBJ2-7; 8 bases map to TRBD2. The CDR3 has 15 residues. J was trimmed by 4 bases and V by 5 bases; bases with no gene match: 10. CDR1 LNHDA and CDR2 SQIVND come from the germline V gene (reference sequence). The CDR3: CASSPAGTRVYEQYF. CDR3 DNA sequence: TGTGCCAGTAGTCCGGCCGGGACTAGGGTTTACGAGCAGTACTTC.

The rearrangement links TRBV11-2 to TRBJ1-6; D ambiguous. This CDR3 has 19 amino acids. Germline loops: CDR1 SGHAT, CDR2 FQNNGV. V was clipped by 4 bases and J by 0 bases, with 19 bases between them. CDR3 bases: TGTGCCAGCAGCTGGGGTGTCGGACGGAAGAGCTCCTATAATTCACCCCTCCACTTT. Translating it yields CASSWGVGRKSSYNSPLHF.

The CDR3 is CASSLETLYEQYF. The CDR3 DNA reads TGTGCCAGCAGCTTGGAGACTCTCTACGAGCAGTACTTC. The chain recombines TRBV11-1 with TRBJ2-7; D unresolved. The ends were cut back, 3 bases at V and 3 bases at J, with 9 bases in the middle. Germline-derived CDR1 and CDR2 are SGHAT and FQDESV (reference sequence). The CDR3 runs 13 residues.

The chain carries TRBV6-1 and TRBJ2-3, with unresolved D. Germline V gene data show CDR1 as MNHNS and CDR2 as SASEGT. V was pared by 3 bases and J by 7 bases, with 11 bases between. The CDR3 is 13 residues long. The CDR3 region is CASSDGQRNTQYF. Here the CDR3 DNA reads TGTGCCAGCAGTGACGGCCAGCGCAATACGCAGTATTTT.

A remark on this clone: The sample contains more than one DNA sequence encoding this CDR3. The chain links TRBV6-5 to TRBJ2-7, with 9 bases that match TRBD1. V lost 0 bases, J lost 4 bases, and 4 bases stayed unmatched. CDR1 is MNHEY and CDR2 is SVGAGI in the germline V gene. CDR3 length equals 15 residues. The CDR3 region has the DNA TGTGCCAGCAGTTACTCTCCGGGACAGGGATACGAGCAGTACTTC. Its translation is CASSYSPGQGYEQYF.

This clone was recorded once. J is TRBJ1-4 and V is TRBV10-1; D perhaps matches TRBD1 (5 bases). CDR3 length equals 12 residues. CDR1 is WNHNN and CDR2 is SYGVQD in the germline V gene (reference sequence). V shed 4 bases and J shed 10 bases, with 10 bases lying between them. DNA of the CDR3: TGCGCCAGCAGTGGGGCAGGGCGAAAACTGTTTTTT. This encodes CASSGAGRKLFF.

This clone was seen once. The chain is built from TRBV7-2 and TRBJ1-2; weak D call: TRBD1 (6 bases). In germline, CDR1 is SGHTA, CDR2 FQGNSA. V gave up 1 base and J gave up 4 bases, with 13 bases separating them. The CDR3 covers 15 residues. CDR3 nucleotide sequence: TGTGCCAGCAGCTTAGGGGGGGCGCGGGGCTATGGCTACACCTTC. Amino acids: CASSLGGARGYGYTF.

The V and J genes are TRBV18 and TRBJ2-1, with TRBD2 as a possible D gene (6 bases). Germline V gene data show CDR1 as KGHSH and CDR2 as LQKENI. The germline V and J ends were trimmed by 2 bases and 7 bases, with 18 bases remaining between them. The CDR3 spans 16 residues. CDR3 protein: CASSPIEHRAGNEQFF. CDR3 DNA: TGTGCCAGCTCACCAATCGAACACCGGGCGGGGAATGAGCAGTTCTTC.

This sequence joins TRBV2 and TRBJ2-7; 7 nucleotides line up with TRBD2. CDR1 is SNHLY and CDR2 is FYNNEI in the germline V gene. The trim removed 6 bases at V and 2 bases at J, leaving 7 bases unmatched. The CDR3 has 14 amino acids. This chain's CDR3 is CASRSGTATYEQYF. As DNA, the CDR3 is TGTGCCAGCAGAAGCGGGACCGCTACCTACGAGCAGTACTTC. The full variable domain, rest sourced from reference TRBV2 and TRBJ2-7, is EPEVTQTPSHQVTQMGQEVILRCVPISNHLYFYWYRQILGQKVEFLVSFYNNEISEKSEIFDDQFSVERPDGSNFTLKIRSTKLEDSAMYFCASRSGTATYEQYFGPGTRLTVT.

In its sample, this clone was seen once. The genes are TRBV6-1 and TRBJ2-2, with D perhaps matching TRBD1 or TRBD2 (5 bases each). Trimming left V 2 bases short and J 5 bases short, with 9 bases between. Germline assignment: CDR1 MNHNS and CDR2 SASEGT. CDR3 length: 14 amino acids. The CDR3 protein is CASSEMGVTGELFF. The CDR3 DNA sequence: TGTGCCAGCAGTGAAATGGGGGTGACCGGGGAGCTGTTTTTT.

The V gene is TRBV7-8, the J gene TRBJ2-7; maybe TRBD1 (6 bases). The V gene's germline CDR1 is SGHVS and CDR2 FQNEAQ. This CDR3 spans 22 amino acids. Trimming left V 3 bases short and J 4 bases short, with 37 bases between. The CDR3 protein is CASSFGGAIRRGFKFISYEQYF. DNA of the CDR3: TGTGCCAGCAGCTTTGGGGGCGCAATCAGGCGAGGGTTCAAGTTTATTTCGTACGAGCAGTACTTC. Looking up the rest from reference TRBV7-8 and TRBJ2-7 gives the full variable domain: GAGVSQSPRYKVAKRGQDVALRCDPISGHVSLFWYQQALGQGPEFLTYFQNEAQLDKSGLPSDRFFAERPEGSVSTLKIQRTQQEDSAVYLCASSFGGAIRRGFKFISYEQYFGPGTRLTVT.

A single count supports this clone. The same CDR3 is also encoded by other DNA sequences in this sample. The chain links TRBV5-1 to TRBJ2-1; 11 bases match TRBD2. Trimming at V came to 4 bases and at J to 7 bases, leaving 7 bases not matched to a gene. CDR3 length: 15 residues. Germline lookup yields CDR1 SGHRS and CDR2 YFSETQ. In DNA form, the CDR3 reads TGCGCCAGCAGCCCCACTAGCGGGAGAGGGAATGAGCAGTTCTTC. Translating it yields CASSPTSGRGNEQFF.

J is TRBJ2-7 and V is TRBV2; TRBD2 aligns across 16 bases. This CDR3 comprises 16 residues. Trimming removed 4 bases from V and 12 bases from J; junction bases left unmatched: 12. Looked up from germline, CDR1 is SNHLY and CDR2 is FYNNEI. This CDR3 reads CASSGLKGLAGGDRYF. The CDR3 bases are TGTGCCAGCAGTGGTCTCAAGGGACTAGCGGGAGGGGACAGGTACTTC.

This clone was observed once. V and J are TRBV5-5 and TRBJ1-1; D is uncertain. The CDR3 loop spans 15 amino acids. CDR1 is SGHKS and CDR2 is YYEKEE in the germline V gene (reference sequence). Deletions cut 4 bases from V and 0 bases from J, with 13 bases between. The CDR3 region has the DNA TGTGCCAGCAGCCTCGGACGGACGATGAACACTGAAGCTTTCTTT. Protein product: CASSLGRTMNTEAFF.

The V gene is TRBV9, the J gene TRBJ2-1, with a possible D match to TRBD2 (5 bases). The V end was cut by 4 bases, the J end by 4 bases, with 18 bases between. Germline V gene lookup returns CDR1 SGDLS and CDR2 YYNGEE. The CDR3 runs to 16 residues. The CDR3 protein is CASSTTEVPIYNEQFF. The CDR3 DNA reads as TGTGCCAGCAGCACAACGGAGGTACCAATATACAATGAGCAGTTCTTC.

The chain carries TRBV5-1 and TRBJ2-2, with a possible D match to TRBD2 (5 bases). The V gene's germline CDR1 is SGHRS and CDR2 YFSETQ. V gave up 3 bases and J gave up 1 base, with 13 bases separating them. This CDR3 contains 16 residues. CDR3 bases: TGCGCCAGCAGCTCTCGGTGGGCGGGGAACACCGGGGAGCTGTTTTTT. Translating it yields CASSSRWAGNTGELFF.

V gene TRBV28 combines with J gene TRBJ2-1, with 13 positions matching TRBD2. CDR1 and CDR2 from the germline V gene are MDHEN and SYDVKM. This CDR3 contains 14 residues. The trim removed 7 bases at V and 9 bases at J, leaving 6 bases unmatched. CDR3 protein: CASTGLAGAGEQFF. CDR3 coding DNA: TGTGCCAGCACCGGACTAGCGGGAGCGGGTGAGCAGTTCTTC. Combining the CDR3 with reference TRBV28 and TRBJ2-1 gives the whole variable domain DVKVTQSSRYLVKRTGEKVFLECVQDMDHENMFWYRQDPGLGLRLIYFSYDVKMKEKGDIPEGYSVSREKKERFSLILESASTNQTSMYLCASTGLAGAGEQFFGPGTRLTVL.

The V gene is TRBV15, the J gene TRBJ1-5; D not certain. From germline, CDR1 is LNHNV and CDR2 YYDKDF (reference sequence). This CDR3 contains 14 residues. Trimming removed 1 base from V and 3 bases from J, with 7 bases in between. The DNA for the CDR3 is TGTGCCACCAGCAGAGGTTTTGACAATCAGCCCCAGCATTTT. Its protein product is CATSRGFDNQPQHF.

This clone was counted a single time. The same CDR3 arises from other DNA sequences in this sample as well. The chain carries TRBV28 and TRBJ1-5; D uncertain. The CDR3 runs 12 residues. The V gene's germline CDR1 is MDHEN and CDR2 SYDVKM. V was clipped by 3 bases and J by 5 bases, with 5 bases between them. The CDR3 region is CASSFRHQPQHF. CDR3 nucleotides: TGTGCCAGCAGTTTTCGTCATCAGCCCCAGCATTTT.

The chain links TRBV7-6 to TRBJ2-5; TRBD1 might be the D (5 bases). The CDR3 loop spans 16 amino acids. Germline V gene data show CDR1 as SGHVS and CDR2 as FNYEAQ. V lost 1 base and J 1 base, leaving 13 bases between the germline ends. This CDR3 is CASSLVSRVSQETQYF. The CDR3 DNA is TGTGCCAGCAGCTTAGTCAGCAGGGTATCCCAAGAGACCCAGTACTTC.